This T cell receptor (beta chain) stems from a study of identical twins. The study, taken as a whole, reports: Out-of-frame TCR alpha sharing observed in monozygotic twins exceeded model estimates.

This clonotype was seen more than once but under ten times. The antigen remains undetermined. A universal primer site was added by template switching, and unique molecular identifiers were carried by the cDNA. TCRdb recomputed calls from the 5' RACE reads with MiXCR, one row per CDR3 protein. This sample has hundreds of thousands of distinct CDR3 sequences, with around 8.8% found just once. This CDR3 spans 17 amino acids. V shed 10 bases, J shed 0 bases, and the junction held 14 bases outside the gene matches. The germline gives CDR1 SNHLY, CDR2 FYNNEI. Only healthy Caucasians were enrolled as donors. The same specimen was also included in a second study, on yellow fever vaccine responses in identical twins.

The chain carries TRBV2 and TRBJ2-2, with 7 positions matching TRBD1. The sequence came from a woman younger than 30 in good health. The sequencing input was memory (CD45RO+) T cells sorted from blood. DNA of the CDR3: TGTGCCATCCAAACCCCACCGGGACAGACGAACACCGGGGAGCTGTTTTTT. This translates into CAIQTPPGQTNTGELFF.